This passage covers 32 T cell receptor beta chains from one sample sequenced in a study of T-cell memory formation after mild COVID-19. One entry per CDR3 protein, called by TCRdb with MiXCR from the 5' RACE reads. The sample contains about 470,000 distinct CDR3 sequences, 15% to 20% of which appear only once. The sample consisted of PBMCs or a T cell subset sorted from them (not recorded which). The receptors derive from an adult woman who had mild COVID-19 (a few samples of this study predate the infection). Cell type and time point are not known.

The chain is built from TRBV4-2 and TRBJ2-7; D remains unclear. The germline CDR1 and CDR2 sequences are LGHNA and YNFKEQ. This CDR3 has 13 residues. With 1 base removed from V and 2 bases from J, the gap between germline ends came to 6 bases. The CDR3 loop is CASSQADPYEQYF. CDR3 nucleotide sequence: TGTGCCAGCAGCCAAGCGGACCCCTACGAGCAGTACTTC.

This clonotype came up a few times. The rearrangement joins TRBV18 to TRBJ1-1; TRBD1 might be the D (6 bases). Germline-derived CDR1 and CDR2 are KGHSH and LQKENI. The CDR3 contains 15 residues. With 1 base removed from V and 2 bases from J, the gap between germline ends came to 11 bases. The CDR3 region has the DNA TGTGCCAGCTCACCACAACAACAGGGTAACACTGAAGCTTTCTTT. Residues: CASSPQQQGNTEAFF.

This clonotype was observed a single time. This CDR3 is CAISDPFAQGSYGYTF. CDR3 bases: TGTGCCATCAGTGATCCGTTCGCACAGGGGTCCTATGGCTACACCTTC. The chain couples TRBV10-3 to TRBJ1-2; 7 positions agree with TRBD1. This CDR3 has 16 amino acids. CDR1 is ENHRY, CDR2 SYGVKD, per germline. V gave up 3 bases and J gave up 4 bases; unmatched junction bases: 11.

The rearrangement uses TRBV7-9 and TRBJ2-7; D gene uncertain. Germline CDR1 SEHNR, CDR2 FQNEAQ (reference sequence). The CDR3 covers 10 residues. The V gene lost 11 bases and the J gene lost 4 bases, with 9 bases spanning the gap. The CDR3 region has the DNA TGTGCCTCGGGCGGTTACGAGCAGTACTTC. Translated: CASGGYEQYF.

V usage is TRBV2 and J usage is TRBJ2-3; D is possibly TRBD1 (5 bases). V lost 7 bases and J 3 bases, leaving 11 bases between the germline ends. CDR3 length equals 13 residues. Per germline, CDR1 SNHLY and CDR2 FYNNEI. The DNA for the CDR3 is TGTGCCAGCATGCAGGGAAGGACAGATACGCAGTATTTT. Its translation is CASMQGRTDTQYF.

CDR3: CASSLQGLGGYTF. DNA for the CDR3: TGTGCCAGCAGTTTACAGGGATTGGGAGGCTACACCTTC. V and J are TRBV7-8 and TRBJ1-2; weak D call: TRBD1 (6 bases). This CDR3 comprises 13 residues. The V and J ends lost 6 bases and 8 bases respectively, with 16 bases between them. Germline CDR1 SGHVS, CDR2 FQNEAQ. The complete variable domain, with remaining parts taken from reference TRBV7-8 and TRBJ1-2, reads GAGVSQSPRYKVAKRGQDVALRCDPISGHVSLFWYQQALGQGPEFLTYFQNEAQLDKSGLPSDRFFAERPEGSVSTLKIQRTQQEDSAVYLCASSLQGLGGYTFGSGTRLTVV.

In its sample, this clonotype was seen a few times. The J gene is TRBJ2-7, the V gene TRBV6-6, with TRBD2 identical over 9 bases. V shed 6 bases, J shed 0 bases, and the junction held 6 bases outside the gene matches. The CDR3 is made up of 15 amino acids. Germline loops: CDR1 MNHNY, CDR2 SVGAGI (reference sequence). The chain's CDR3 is CASSIAGVSSYEQYF. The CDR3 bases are TGTGCCAGCAGCATAGCGGGAGTGAGCTCCTACGAGCAGTACTTC.

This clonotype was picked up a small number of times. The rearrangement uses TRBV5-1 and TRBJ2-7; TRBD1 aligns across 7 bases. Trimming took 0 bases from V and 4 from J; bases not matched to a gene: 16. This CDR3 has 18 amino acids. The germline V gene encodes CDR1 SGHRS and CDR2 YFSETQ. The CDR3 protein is CASSLAESSTGLVYEQYF. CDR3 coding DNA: TGCGCCAGCAGCTTGGCGGAGAGCTCGACAGGGCTTGTGTACGAGCAGTACTTC.

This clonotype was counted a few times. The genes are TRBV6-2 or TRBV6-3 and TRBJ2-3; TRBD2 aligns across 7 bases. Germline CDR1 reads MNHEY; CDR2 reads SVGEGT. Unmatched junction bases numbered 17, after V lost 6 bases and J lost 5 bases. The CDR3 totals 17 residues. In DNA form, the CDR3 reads TGTGCCAGCAGCCGACGATTGACAGCCGGGAGGCTAGATACGCAGTATTTT. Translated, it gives CASSRRLTAGRLDTQYF.

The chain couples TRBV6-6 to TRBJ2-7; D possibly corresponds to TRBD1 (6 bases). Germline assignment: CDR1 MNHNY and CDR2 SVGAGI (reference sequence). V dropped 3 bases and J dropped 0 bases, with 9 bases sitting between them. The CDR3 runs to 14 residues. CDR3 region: CASSYWGPSYEQYF. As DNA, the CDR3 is TGTGCCAGCAGTTATTGGGGGCCCTCCTACGAGCAGTACTTC.

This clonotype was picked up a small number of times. This CDR3 reads CASSQDGYSYNSPLHF. Here the CDR3 DNA reads TGCGCCAGCAGCCAAGATGGCTACTCCTATAATTCACCCCTCCACTTT. This chain uses TRBV4-1 with TRBJ1-6; D call uncertain. Germline CDR1 reads MGHRA; CDR2 reads YSYEKL. The ends were cut back, 0 bases at V and 0 bases at J, with 6 bases in the middle. The CDR3 loop spans 16 amino acids.

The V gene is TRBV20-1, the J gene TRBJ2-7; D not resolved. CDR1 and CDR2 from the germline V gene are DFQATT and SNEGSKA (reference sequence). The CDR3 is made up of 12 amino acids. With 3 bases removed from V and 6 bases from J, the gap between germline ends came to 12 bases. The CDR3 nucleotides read TGCAGTGCTAGGGCAGTAATGGTCGAGCAGTACTTC. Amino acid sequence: CSARAVMVEQYF.

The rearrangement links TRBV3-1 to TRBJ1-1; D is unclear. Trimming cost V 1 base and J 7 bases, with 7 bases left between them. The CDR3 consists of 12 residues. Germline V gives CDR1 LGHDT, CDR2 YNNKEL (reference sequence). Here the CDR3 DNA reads TGTGCCAGCAGCCAAGTGGGCAATGAAGCTTTCTTT. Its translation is CASSQVGNEAFF. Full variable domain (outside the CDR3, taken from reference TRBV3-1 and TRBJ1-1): DTAVSQTPKYLVTQMGNDKSIKCEQNLGHDTMYWYKQDSKKFLKIMFSYNNKELIINETVPNRFSPKSPDKAHLNLHINSLELGDSAVYFCASSQVGNEAFFGQGTRLTVV.

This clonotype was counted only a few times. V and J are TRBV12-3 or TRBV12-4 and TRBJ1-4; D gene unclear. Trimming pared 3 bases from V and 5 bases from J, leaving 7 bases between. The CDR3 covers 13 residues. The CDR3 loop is CASSFSGNEKLFF. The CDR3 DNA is TGTGCCAGCAGTTTCAGCGGAAATGAAAAACTGTTTTTT.

The CDR3 DNA reads TGTGCCTGGAGTGCGACGGTGAACACTGAAGCTTTCTTT. It is translated as CAWSATVNTEAFF. V and J are TRBV30 and TRBJ1-1; D is unclear. Germline V gene sequence: CDR1 GTSNPN, CDR2 SVGIG (reference sequence). This CDR3 has 13 amino acids. V was cut by 1 base and J by 0 bases, with 6 bases left in between.

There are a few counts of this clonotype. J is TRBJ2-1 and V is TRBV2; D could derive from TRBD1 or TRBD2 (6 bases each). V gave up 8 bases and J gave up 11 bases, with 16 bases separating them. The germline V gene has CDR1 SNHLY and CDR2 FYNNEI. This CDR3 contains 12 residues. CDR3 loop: CASFPEGGKQFF. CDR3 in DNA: TGTGCCAGCTTCCCGGAGGGGGGTAAGCAGTTCTTC.

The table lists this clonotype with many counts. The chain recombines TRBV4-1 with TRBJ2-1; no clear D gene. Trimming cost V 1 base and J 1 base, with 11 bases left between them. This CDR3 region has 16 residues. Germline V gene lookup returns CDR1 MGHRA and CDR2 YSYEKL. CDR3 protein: CASSQVDILSYNEQFF. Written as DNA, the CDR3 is TGCGCCAGCAGCCAAGTGGATATCCTGTCCTACAATGAGCAGTTCTTC.

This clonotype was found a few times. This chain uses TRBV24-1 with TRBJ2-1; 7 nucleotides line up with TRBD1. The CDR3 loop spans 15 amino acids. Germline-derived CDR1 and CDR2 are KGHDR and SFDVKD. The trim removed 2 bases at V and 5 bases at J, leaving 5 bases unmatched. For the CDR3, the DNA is TGTGCCACCAGTGATTCGGGACAGATCGACAATGAGCAGTTCTTC. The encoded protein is CATSDSGQIDNEQFF.

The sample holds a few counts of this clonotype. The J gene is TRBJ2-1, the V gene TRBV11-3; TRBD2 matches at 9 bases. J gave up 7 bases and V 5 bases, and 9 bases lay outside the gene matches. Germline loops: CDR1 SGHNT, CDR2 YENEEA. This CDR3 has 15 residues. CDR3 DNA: TGTGCCAGCAGCCCGACTAGCGGTTACGAAAATGAGCAGTTCTTC. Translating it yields CASSPTSGYENEQFF. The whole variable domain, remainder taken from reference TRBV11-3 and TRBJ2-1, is EAGVVQSPRYKIIEKKQPVAFWCNPISGHNTLYWYLQNLGQGPELLIRYENEEAVDDSQLPKDRFSAERLKGVDSTLKIQPAELGDSAVYLCASSPTSGYENEQFFGPGTRLTVL.

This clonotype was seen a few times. In DNA, the CDR3 is TGCGCCAGCAGCTCCCAGGGGATTGAAGCTTTCTTT. It yields the protein CASSSQGIEAFF. The V call is TRBV5-1, the J call TRBJ1-1, with D perhaps matching TRBD1 (6 bases). V was cut by 3 bases and J by 7 bases, with 10 bases left in between. The CDR3 has 12 residues. CDR1 and CDR2 from the germline V gene are SGHRS and YFSETQ.

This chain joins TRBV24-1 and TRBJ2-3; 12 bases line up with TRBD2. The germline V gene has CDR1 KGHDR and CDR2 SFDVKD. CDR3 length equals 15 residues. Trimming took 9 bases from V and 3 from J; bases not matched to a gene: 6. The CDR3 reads CATATSGGHTDTQYF. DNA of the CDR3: TGTGCCACCGCGACTAGCGGGGGCCATACAGATACGCAGTATTTT.

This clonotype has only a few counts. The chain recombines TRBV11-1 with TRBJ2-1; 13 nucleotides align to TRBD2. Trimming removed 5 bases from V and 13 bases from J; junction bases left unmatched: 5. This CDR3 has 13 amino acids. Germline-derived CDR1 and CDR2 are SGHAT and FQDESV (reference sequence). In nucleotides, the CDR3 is TGTGCCAGCAGCCCAGGACTAGCGGGGGTTCAGTTCTTC. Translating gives CASSPGLAGVQFF.

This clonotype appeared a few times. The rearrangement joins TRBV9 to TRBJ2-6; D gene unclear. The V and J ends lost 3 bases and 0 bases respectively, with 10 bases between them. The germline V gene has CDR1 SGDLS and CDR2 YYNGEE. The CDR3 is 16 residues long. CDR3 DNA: TGTGCCAGCAGCGGAGGTTCTATCTCTGGGGCCAACGTCCTGACTTTC. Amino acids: CASSGGSISGANVLTF.

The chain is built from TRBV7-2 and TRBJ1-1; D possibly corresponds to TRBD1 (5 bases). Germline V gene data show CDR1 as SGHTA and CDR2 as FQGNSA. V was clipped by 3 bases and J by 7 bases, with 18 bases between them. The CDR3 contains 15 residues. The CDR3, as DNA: TGTGCCAGCAGCTTCTACGGGACCCCGGATAGTGAAGCTTTCTTT. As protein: CASSFYGTPDSEAFF.

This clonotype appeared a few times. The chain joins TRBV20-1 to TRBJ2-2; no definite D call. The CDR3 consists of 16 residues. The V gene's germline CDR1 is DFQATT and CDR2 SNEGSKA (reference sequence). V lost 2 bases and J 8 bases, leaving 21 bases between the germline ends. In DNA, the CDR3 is TGCAGTGCTAGAACTTTAGACGGACCAAGGGCAGGGGAGCTGTTTTTT. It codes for CSARTLDGPRAGELFF.

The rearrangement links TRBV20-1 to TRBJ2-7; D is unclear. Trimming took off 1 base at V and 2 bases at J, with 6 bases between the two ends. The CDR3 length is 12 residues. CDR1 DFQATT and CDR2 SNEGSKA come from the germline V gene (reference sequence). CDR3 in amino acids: CSARGRTYEQYF. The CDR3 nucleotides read TGCAGTGCTAGAGGACGTACCTACGAGCAGTACTTC.

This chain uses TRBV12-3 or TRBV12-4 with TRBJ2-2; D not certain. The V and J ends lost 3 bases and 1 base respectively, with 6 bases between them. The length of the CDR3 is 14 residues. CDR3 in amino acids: CASSFQENTGELFF. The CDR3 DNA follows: TGTGCCAGCAGTTTTCAGGAGAACACCGGGGAGCTGTTTTTT.

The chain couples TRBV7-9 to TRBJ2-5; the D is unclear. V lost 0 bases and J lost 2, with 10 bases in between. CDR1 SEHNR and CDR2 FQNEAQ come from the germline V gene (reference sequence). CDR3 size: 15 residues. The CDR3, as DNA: TGTGCCAGCAGCTTAGCTTTCGGCCGGCAAGAGACCCAGTACTTC. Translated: CASSLAFGRQETQYF.

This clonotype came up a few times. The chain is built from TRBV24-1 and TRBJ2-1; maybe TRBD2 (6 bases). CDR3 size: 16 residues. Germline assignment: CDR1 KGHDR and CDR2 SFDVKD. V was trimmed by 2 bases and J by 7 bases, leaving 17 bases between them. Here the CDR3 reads CATSDSGVPAINEQFF. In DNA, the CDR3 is TGTGCCACCAGTGATTCGGGGGTTCCAGCAATTAATGAGCAGTTCTTC.

CDR3 loop: CASSYTLGFWVGQPQHF. CDR3 DNA: TGTGCCAGCAGTTACACTCTTGGGTTCTGGGTTGGACAGCCCCAGCATTTT. The chain carries TRBV6-2 or TRBV6-3 and TRBJ1-5; D not resolved. V gave up 2 bases and J gave up 7 bases, with 21 bases separating them. The CDR3 extends over 17 amino acids. Looked up from germline, CDR1 is MNHEY and CDR2 is SVGEGT.

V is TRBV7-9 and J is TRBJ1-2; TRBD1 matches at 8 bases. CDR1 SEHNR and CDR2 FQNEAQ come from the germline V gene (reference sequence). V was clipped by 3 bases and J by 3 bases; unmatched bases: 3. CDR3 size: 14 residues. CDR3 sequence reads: CASSFNRGDYGYTF. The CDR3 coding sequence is TGTGCCAGCAGCTTCAACAGGGGGGACTATGGCTACACCTTC.

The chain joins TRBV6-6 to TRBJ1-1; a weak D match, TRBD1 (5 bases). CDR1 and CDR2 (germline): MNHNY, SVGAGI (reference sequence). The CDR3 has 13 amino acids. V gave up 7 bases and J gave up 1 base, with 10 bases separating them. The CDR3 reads CASTLQENTEAFF. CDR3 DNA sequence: TGTGCCAGCACCCTACAGGAGAACACTGAAGCTTTCTTT.